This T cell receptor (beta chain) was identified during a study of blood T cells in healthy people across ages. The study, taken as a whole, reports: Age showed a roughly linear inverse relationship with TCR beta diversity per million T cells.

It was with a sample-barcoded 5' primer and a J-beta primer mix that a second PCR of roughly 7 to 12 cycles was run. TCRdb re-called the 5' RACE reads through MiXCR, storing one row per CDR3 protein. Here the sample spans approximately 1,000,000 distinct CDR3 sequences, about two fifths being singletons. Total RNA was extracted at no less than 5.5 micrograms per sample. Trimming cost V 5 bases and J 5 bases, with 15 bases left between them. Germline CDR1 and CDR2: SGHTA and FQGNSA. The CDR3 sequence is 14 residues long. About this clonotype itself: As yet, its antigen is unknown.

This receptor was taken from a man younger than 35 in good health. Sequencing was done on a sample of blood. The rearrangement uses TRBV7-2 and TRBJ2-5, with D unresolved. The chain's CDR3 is CASSLSTLRETQYF. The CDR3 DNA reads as TGTGCCAGCAGCCTTAGTACCCTGCGGGAGACCCAGTACTTC.